Listed below are T cell receptor beta chains from one sample, sequenced in a study of OX40 agonist ivuxolimab in advanced cancers. Method: immunoSEQ multiplex PCR; TCRdb's copy keeps in-frame clones and lacks some. The repertoire holds under 80,000 clones, with 85% as singletons. Specimen: CD4+ or CD8+ T cells sorted from blood, collected in a trial of the OX40 agonist ivuxolimab. The receptors were gathered from an adult with an advanced solid tumor such as melanoma, head and neck, liver or kidney cancer. Each CDR3 is given with its conserved first and last residue. The order of the fields is clone size, D gene, CDR3 length, V gene, J gene, CDR3 protein, CDR3 DNA. A D gene is named only where the DNA matches it firmly. Expanded clones are given a class, and other clones once, few, many or no size at all.

-	TRBD2	14	TRBV10-1	TRBJ2-3	CASGTSGSADTQYF	TGCGCCAGCGGGACTAGCGGGAGCGCAGATACGCAGTATTTT
-	-	14	TRBV7-8	TRBJ1-1	CASSPLGGNTEAFF	TGTGCCAGCAGCCCGCTCGGGGGGAACACTGAAGCTTTCTTT
-	-	15	TRBV6-5	TRBJ1-2	CASSSARTGSYGYTF	TGTGCCAGCAGCTCCGCCCGAACAGGGAGCTATGGCTACACCTTC
-	-	14	TRBV7-2	TRBJ2-1	CASSSDKTITEQFF	TGTGCCAGCAGCTCCGACAAGACTATAACTGAGCAGTTCTTC
-	-	11	TRBV20-1	TRBJ2-7	CSAGGSYEQYF	TGCAGTGCAGGGGGCTCCTACGAGCAGTACTTC
-	-	12	TRBV6-5	TRBJ1-6	CASRDTGSPLHF	TGTGCCAGCAGAGATACGGGTTCACCCCTCCACTTT
-	-	15	TRBV27	TRBJ2-3	CASSFLPSDTDTQYF	TGTGCCAGCAGTTTTCTCCCTTCCGACACAGATACGCAGTATTTT
once	-	17	TRBV18	TRBJ2-1	CASSPPRQGGSYNEQFF	TGTGCCAGCTCACCACCAAGACAAGGGGGTTCCTACAATGAGCAGTTCTTC
few	TRBD1	13	TRBV29-1	TRBJ1-1	CSVKGQPNTEAFF	TGCAGCGTAAAGGGACAGCCGAACACTGAAGCTTTCTTT
-	-	10	TRBV6-5	TRBJ2-2	CASRSGELFF	TGTGCCAGCCGATCCGGGGAGCTGTTTTTT
-	-	13	TRBV9	TRBJ2-1	CASSVVLDNEQFF	TGTGCCAGCAGCGTAGTATTAGACAATGAGCAGTTCTTC
-	-	12	TRBV6-5	TRBJ1-2	CASSERGSGYTF	TGTGCCAGCAGTGAAAGGGGTAGTGGCTACACCTTC
-	-	13	TRBV2	TRBJ2-7	CASTRANRHEQYF	TGTGCCAGCACCCGAGCGAACCGCCACGAGCAGTACTTC
-	-	14	TRBV15	TRBJ2-1	CATSPRRQVDEQFF	TGTGCCACCAGCCCCCGGAGACAGGTCGATGAGCAGTTCTTC
-	-	13	TRBV5-1	TRBJ2-1	CASSPTTNNEQFF	TGCGCCAGCAGCCCGACTACAAACAATGAGCAGTTCTTC
-	-	12	TRBV28	TRBJ1-1	CASSFKFLTAFF	TGTGCCAGCAGTTTTAAGTTTTTAACAGCTTTCTTT